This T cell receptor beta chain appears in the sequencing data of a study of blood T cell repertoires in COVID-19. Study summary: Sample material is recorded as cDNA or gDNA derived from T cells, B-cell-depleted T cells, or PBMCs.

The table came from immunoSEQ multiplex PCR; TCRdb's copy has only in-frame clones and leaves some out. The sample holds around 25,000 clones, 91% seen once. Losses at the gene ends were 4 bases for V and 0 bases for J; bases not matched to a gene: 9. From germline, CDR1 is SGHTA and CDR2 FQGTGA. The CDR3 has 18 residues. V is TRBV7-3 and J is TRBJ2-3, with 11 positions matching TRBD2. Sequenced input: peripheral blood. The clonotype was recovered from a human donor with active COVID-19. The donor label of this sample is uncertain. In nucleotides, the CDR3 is TGTGCCAGCAGCTCTCCCCCGGGACTAGCGGCTAGCACAGATACGCAGTATTTT. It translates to CASSSPPGLAASTDTQYF.